The T cell receptor beta chain under discussion was sequenced for a study of cytomegalovirus exposure and HLA in healthy donors. This CDR3 region has 13 residues. Germline CDR1 is MDHEN and CDR2 is SYDVKM. The germline V and J ends were trimmed by 3 bases and 4 bases, with 9 bases remaining between them. Study-wide findings and caveats: Researchers reported from a later analysis that most CMV-associated TCR beta chains appeared HLA-restricted. Per a later analysis, HLA-associated TCR beta chains showed more clonal expansion than other, equally common TCR beta chains. In a later analysis, productive TCRs from donors in an Asian-associated ancestry cluster reportedly carried fewer N-insertions than the cohort mean.

Points on this clone: Its antigen is still unknown.

13 Jbeta primers and 60 Vbeta primers were used for the PCR. Here immunoSEQ multiplex PCR was the method, and the copy in TCRdb shows in-frame clones only, minus some. Of more than 95,000 clones listed, approximately 81% are singletons. At the time of sampling, donors were nominally healthy, though unrecorded immune exposures were likely. What was sequenced was PBMCs. V is TRBV28 and J is TRBJ2-5; a weak D match, TRBD2 (5 bases). This receptor was identified in a man younger than 45 in good health and CMV-seronegative. The CDR3 sequence: CASSFLARETQYF. The DNA of the CDR3 is TGTGCCAGCAGTTTCTTAGCGAGAGAGACCCAGTACTTC.